A selection of T cell receptor beta chains follows, all from one sample in a study of blood T cell repertoires in COVID-19. TCRdb's copy holds only in-frame clones and misses some; the assay was immunoSEQ multiplex PCR. The sample has about 150,000 clones, about 86% seen once. Specimen: peripheral blood. These receptors came from a woman aged 55-70 years with acute or convalescent COVID-19. The CDR3 runs from the conserved cysteine through the conserved F or W. Each record gives: V gene, clone size, J gene, D gene, CDR3 protein, CDR3 DNA. The D gene is left open where the match is weak. The size entry is marked missing in some rows and otherwise reads once, few, many or a size class.

TRBV7-9	NA	TRBJ1-1	TRBD1	CASSLQGGLNTEAFF	TGTGCCAGCAGCTTACAGGGGGGATTGAACACTGAAGCTTTCTTT
TRBV6-5	NA	TRBJ1-6	TRBD1	CASSYKRQGSPLHF	TGTGCCAGCAGTTACAAACGACAGGGTTCACCCCTCCACTTT
TRBV7-3	once	TRBJ2-3	TRBD2	CASSPQRGLADTQYF	TGTGCCAGCAGCCCCCAGCGGGGACTTGCTGATACGCAGTATTTT
TRBV12-3/TRBV12-4	NA	TRBJ2-3	NA	CASSLVGPGTQYF	TGTGCCAGCAGTTTAGTAGGTCCGGGTACGCAGTATTTT
TRBV6-6	NA	TRBJ1-2	TRBD1	CASRVRDRELIGYTF	TGTGCCAGCAGGGTCCGGGACAGGGAATTGATTGGCTACACCTTC
TRBV30	NA	TRBJ2-1	TRBD2	CAWSVTRGWSSYNEQFF	TGTGCCTGGAGTGTAACGCGGGGGTGGAGCTCCTACAATGAGCAGTTCTTC
TRBV6-5	once	TRBJ2-6	NA	CASTQNTGANVLTF	TGTGCCAGCACCCAGAATACTGGGGCCAACGTCCTGACTTTC
TRBV28	NA	TRBJ1-6	TRBD1	CASSVGGTGGSPLHF	TGTGCCAGCAGTGTGGGGGGGACAGGAGGTTCACCCCTCCACTTT
TRBV3-1/TRBV3-2	NA	TRBJ1-3	NA	CASSQGRRGSGNTIYF	TGTGCCAGCAGCCAAGGGCGCAGGGGCTCTGGAAACACCATATATTTT
TRBV5-1	NA	TRBJ2-7	TRBD2	CASSLGLRGEGLYEQYF	TGCGCCAGCAGCTTGGGTCTGCGGGGGGAGGGGCTCTACGAGCAGTACTTC
TRBV20-1	NA	TRBJ1-2	NA	CSAGGSYGYTF	TGCAGTGCCGGGGGTTCCTATGGCTACACCTTC
TRBV2	NA	TRBJ2-5	NA	CASSDTMRAETQYF	TGTGCCAGCAGTGACACAATGAGGGCAGAGACCCAGTACTTC
TRBV2	few	TRBJ1-1	NA	CARTSGAEAFF	TGTGCCCGCACCTCGGGAGCTGAAGCTTTCTTT
TRBV6-2/TRBV6-3	NA	TRBJ1-2	TRBD1	CASSTGGGGYTF	TGTGCCAGCAGTACAGGGGGCGGCGGCTACACCTTC
TRBV3-1/TRBV3-2	NA	TRBJ1-4	NA	CASSQDRGVANEKLFF	TGTGCCAGCAGCCAAGATCGGGGGGTGGCTAATGAAAAACTGTTTTTT
TRBV30	NA	TRBJ2-3	NA	CAWSGIGGQRDTQYF	TGTGCCTGGAGTGGGATTGGGGGCCAGAGAGATACGCAGTATTTT
TRBV3-1/TRBV3-2	NA	TRBJ1-5	TRBD1	CASSLLLLDRVRQPQHF	TGTGCCAGCAGCCTCCTACTCCTCGACAGGGTTAGACAGCCCCAGCATTTT
TRBV6-5	few	TRBJ1-1	NA	CASSYSGTDRTEAFF	TGTGCCAGCAGTTACTCCGGAACTGACAGGACTGAAGCTTTCTTT
TRBV10-3	NA	TRBJ1-5	NA	CAISEPGQLHQPQHF	TGTGCCATCAGTGAGCCCGGACAGTTGCATCAGCCCCAGCATTTT
TRBV6-5	NA	TRBJ2-2	TRBD1	CASRTRTGGLGELFF	TGTGCCAGCAGAACTAGGACAGGAGGATTAGGGGAGCTGTTTTTT
TRBV30	NA	TRBJ2-2	NA	CAWSVKVIRANTGELFF	TGTGCCTGGAGTGTGAAAGTCATTCGAGCGAACACCGGGGAGCTGTTTTTT
TRBV30	NA	TRBJ1-1	TRBD1	CAWTTTGADTEAFF	TGTGCCTGGACCACGACAGGGGCGGACACTGAAGCTTTCTTT
TRBV11-3	NA	TRBJ1-1	TRBD1	CASSLDGTGSAFF	TGTGCCAGCAGCTTAGACGGGACAGGCTCAGCTTTCTTT
TRBV5-1	once	TRBJ1-1	TRBD1	CASSQTGAQGTEAFF	TGCGCCAGCAGCCAGACAGGGGCCCAAGGGACTGAAGCTTTCTTT
TRBV2	NA	TRBJ2-1	NA	CASSIPSSYNEQFF	TGTGCCAGCAGTATACCTTCTAGTTACAATGAGCAGTTCTTC
TRBV10-3	NA	TRBJ1-5	NA	CAISESLGRSQPQHF	TGTGCCATCAGTGAGTCGCTTGGGAGAAGTCAGCCCCAGCATTTT
TRBV4-1	NA	TRBJ1-2	NA	CASSLSGQSYGYTF	TGCGCCAGCAGCCTTTCCGGACAGAGCTATGGCTACACCTTC
TRBV15	NA	TRBJ2-1	TRBD1	CATGTVSTEQFF	TGTGCCACGGGGACAGTTTCCACTGAGCAGTTCTTC
TRBV9	NA	TRBJ1-5	TRBD1	CASSVGDRANQPQHF	TGTGCCAGCAGCGTAGGTGACAGGGCCAATCAGCCCCAGCATTTT
TRBV6-6	NA	TRBJ1-4	TRBD1	CASNQDRGRGGEKLFF	TGTGCCAGCAACCAAGACAGGGGACGAGGAGGTGAAAAACTGTTTTTT
TRBV3-1/TRBV3-2	few	TRBJ1-2	NA	CASSQVAGADYGYTF	TGTGCCAGCAGCCAAGTAGCAGGGGCGGACTATGGCTACACCTTC
TRBV4-1	NA	TRBJ2-1	NA	CASSRHRVKDDNEQFF	TGCGCCAGCAGCCGACACAGGGTGAAAGATGACAATGAGCAGTTCTTC
TRBV10-1	NA	TRBJ2-3	TRBD2	CASSDGLAGGTSTDTQYF	TGCGCCAGCAGCGATGGACTAGCGGGGGGTACTAGCACAGATACGCAGTATTTT
TRBV19	NA	TRBJ1-6	NA	CASTPAASNSPLHF	TGTGCCAGTACCCCGGCGGCATCGAATTCACCCCTCCACTTT
TRBV19	NA	TRBJ1-2	NA	CASSNPLLGGGYTF	TGTGCCAGTAGCAACCCCCTCCTGGGGGGAGGCTACACCTTC
TRBV12-2	NA	TRBJ1-2	NA	CASRLRQELGFYYGYTF	TGTGCAAGTCGCTTAAGGCAGGAATTGGGTTTTTACTATGGCTACACCTTC
TRBV4-1	NA	TRBJ1-5	NA	CASSQARQSNQPQHF	TGCGCCAGCAGCCAAGCCCGACAAAGCAATCAGCCCCAGCATTTT
TRBV5-1	NA	TRBJ2-1	TRBD1	CASSLGQGSYNEQFF	TGCGCCAGCAGCTTGGGACAGGGCTCCTACAATGAGCAGTTCTTC
TRBV5-5	few	TRBJ1-5	TRBD1	CASSLEATGNRNQPQHF	TGTGCCAGCAGCTTGGAGGCGACAGGGAACCGAAATCAGCCCCAGCATTTT
TRBV7-9	NA	TRBJ2-2	NA	CASSLYPSNTGELFF	TGTGCCAGCAGCTTGTATCCCTCGAACACCGGGGAGCTGTTTTTT
TRBV5-5	NA	TRBJ1-4	TRBD1	CASSLQGQGDEKLFF	TGTGCCAGCAGCTTACAGGGACAGGGCGATGAAAAACTGTTTTTT
TRBV3-1/TRBV3-2	NA	TRBJ1-1	NA	CASSQEGRGAFF	TGTGCCAGCAGCCAAGAAGGTCGGGGAGCTTTCTTT
TRBV27	NA	TRBJ2-7	TRBD1	CASSSFWTGEQSSYEQYF	TGTGCCAGCAGTTCCTTTTGGACAGGGGAACAAAGCTCCTACGAGCAGTACTTC
TRBV30	few	TRBJ2-3	NA	CAWARSQRFSTDTQYF	TGTGCCTGGGCCCGAAGCCAGCGCTTTAGCACAGATACGCAGTATTTT
TRBV10-2	once	TRBJ1-2	NA	CASSESPDYYGYTF	TGCGCCAGCAGTGAGTCCCCGGACTATTATGGCTACACCTTC
TRBV7-9	few	TRBJ1-1	TRBD1	CASTPDSGQAVEAFF	TGTGCCAGCACCCCCGACAGTGGACAGGCAGTTGAAGCTTTCTTT
TRBV2	NA	TRBJ1-1	NA	CASSLTGMNTEAFF	TGTGCCAGCAGTCTTACAGGGATGAACACTGAAGCTTTCTTT
TRBV3-1/TRBV3-2	NA	TRBJ2-7	NA	CASSQDSGGGRGKYEQYF	TGTGCCAGCAGCCAAGATTCAGGCGGGGGCAGGGGCAAGTACGAGCAGTACTTC
TRBV6-5	NA	TRBJ1-5	NA	CASSYAGVFNQPQHF	TGTGCCAGCAGTTACGCGGGGGTTTTCAATCAGCCCCAGCATTTT
TRBV7-9	NA	TRBJ2-1	NA	CASSPDLTGNEQFF	TGTGCCAGCAGTCCCGACCTGACGGGCAATGAGCAGTTCTTC
TRBV7-3	NA	TRBJ1-1	NA	CASSLTPGMMNTEAFF	TGTGCCAGCAGCTTAACCCCAGGGATGATGAACACTGAAGCTTTCTTT